In its sample, the clone carrying this T cell receptor beta chain was seen a few times. What it binds is not known. The CDR3 is 14 amino acids. With 7 bases removed from V and 0 bases from J, the gap between germline ends came to 14 bases. Germline CDR1 is SGDLS and CDR2 is YYNGEE. These data are taken from a study of identical twins. Unique molecular identifiers were present on cDNA, and template switching added a universal primer site. TCRdb called the 5' RACE reads again in MiXCR, with one record for every CDR3 protein. The repertoire holds a few hundred thousand distinct CDR3 sequences, with under 20% as singletons. The study's findings and limits: Invariant populations such as MAIT and iNKT cells could partly muddle zero-insertion analyses. Among monozygotic twins, out-of-frame TCR alpha sharing exceeded what models predicted.

Material: naive T cells sorted from blood. The origin of this receptor is a man aged 50-60 years in good health. This sequence joins TRBV9 and TRBJ2-7; D is uncertain. CDR3: CASGPGILSYEQYF. The CDR3 DNA follows: TGTGCCAGCGGCCCGGGTATCCTCTCCTACGAGCAGTACTTC.